This T cell receptor (beta chain) is from a study of technical replicates of blood from a few donors. CDR1 and CDR2 (germline): SGHTA, FQGNSA. The CDR3 runs to 16 residues. V lost 4 bases to trimming and J lost 2 bases; unmatched junction nucleotides: 7. Assay: immunoSEQ multiplex PCR; the TCRdb copy retains only in-frame clones and omits some. The sample lists 55,000 to 65,000 clones, 90% to 95% occurring once. The sample taken for sequencing was PBMCs. The TCR originated in a human donor in good health. Some clones in this sample may be carry-over from other donors' samples. The V gene is TRBV7-2, the J gene TRBJ2-3; 9 nucleotides line up with TRBD2. The CDR3 DNA is TGTGCCAGCAGCTCCCTAGCGGGGCTCATCACAGATACGCAGTATTTT. It is translated as CASSSLAGLITDTQYF.